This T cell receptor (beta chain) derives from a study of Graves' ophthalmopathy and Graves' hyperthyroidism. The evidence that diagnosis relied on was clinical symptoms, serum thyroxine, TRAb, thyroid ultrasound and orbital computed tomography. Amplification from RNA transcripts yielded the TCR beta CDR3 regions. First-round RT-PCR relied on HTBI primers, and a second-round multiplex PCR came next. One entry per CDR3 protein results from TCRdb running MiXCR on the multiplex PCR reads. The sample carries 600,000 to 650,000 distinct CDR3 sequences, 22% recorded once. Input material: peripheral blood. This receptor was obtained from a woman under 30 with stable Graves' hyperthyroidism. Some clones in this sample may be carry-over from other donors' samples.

This chain's CDR3 is CASSHTGKDNQPQHF. The CDR3 nucleotides read TGCGCCAGCAGCCACACAGGGAAAGATAATCAGCCCCAGCATTTT. V is TRBV5-1 and J is TRBJ1-5, with TRBD1 as a possible D gene (6 bases). Germline loops: CDR1 SGHRS, CDR2 YFSETQ. The CDR3 totals 15 residues. The V end lost 4 bases, the J end lost 4 bases, and 15 bases lay between the germline ends.